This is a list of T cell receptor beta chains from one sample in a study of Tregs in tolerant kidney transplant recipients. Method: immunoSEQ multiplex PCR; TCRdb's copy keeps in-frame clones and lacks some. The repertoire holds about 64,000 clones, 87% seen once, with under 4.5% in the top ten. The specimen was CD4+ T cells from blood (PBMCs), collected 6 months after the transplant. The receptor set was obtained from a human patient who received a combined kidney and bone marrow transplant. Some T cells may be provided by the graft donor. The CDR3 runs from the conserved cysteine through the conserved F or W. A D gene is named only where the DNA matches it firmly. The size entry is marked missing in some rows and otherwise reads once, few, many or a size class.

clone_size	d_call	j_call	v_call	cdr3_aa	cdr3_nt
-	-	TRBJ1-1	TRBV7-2	CASSLVRLLNTEAFF	TGTGCCAGCAGCTTAGTAAGACTGCTGAACACTGAAGCTTTCTTT
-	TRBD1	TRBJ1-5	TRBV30	CAWSWKGGGQPQHF	TGTGCCTGGAGTTGGAAAGGGGGCGGTCAGCCCCAGCATTTT
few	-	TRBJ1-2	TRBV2	CASSVNRASNYGYTF	TGTGCCAGCAGTGTCAACAGGGCTTCTAACTATGGCTACACCTTC
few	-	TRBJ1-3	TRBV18	CASSRQALSGNTIYF	TGTGCCAGCTCACGGCAGGCGCTCTCTGGAAACACCATATATTTT
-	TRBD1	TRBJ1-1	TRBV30	CAWSAGTGGTEAFF	TGTGCCTGGAGTGCCGGGACAGGGGGCACTGAAGCTTTCTTT
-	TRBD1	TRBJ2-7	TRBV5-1	CASSLRDRGYEQYF	TGCGCCAGCAGCTTGCGGGACAGGGGTTACGAGCAGTACTTC
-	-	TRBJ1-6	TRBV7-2	CASSPLGAHSPLHF	TGTGCCAGCAGCCCGTTGGGGGCGCATTCACCCCTCCACTTT
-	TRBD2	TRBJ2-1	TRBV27	CASSLSNGGVLDEQFF	TGTGCCAGCAGTTTATCGAACGGGGGGGTGCTCGATGAGCAGTTCTTC
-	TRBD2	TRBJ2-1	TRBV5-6	CASSLGLAVNNEQFF	TGTGCCAGCAGCTTGGGGCTAGCGGTTAACAATGAGCAGTTCTTC
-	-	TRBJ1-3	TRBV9	CASSVSQGPGNTIYF	TGTGCCAGCAGCGTCAGCCAGGGCCCTGGAAACACCATATATTTT
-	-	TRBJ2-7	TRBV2	CASSVDRTAYEQYF	TGTGCCAGCAGTGTCGACAGGACCGCCTACGAGCAGTACTTC
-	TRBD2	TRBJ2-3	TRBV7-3	CASSLRGGRDTQYF	TGTGCCAGCAGCTTAAGGGGCGGGAGGGATACGCAGTATTTT
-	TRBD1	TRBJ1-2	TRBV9	CASSVASGQDYGYTF	TGTGCCAGCAGCGTAGCCTCAGGACAGGACTATGGCTACACCTTC
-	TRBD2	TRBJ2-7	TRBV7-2	CASSSGLGGGAYEQYF	TGTGCCAGCAGCTCGGGGTTGGGCGGGGGGGCCTACGAGCAGTACTTC
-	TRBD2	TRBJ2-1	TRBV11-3	CASSLAVTSGGGEQFF	TGTGCCAGCAGCTTAGCGGTCACTAGCGGGGGGGGTGAGCAGTTCTTC
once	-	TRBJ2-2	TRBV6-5	CASSYGPREFTGELFF	TGTGCCAGCAGTTACGGCCCTAGGGAGTTTACCGGGGAGCTGTTTTTT
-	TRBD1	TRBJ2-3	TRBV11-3	CASSLDLPFVSTGDFSTQYF	TGTGCCAGCAGCTTAGATCTCCCCTTTGTTTCGACAGGGGACTTTTCGACGCAGTATTTT
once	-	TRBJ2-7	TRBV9	CAGIACGYEQYF	TGTGCCGGAATAGCGTGCGGCTACGAGCAGTACTTC
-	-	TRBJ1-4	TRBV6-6	CASSREADEKLFF	TGTGCCAGCAGCAGGGAGGCGGATGAAAAACTGTTTTTT
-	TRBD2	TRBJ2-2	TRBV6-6	CASWGGRDSGELFF	TGTGCCAGCTGGGGGGGGAGAGATAGCGGGGAGCTGTTTTTT
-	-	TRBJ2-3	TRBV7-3	CASSLNDRTDTQYF	TGTGCCAGCAGCTTAAATGACAGGACAGATACGCAGTATTTT
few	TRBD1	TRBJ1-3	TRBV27	CASSRGPGNTIYF	TGTGCCAGCAGTAGGGGGCCTGGAAACACCATATATTTT